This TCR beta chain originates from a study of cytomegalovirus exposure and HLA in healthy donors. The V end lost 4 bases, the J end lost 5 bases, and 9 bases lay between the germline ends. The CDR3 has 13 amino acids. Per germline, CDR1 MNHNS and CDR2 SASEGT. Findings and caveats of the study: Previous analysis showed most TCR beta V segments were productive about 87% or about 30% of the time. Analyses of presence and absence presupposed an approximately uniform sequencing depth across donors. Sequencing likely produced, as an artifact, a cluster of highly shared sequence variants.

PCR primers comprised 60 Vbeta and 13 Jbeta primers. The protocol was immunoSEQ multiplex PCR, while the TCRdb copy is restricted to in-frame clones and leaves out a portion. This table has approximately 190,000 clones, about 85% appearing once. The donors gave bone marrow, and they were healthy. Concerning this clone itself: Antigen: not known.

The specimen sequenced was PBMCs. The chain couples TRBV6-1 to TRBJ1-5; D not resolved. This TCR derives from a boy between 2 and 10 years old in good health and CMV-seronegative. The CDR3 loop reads CASSVGRDQPQHF. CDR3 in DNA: TGTGCCAGCAGTGTGGGTCGGGATCAGCCCCAGCATTTT.